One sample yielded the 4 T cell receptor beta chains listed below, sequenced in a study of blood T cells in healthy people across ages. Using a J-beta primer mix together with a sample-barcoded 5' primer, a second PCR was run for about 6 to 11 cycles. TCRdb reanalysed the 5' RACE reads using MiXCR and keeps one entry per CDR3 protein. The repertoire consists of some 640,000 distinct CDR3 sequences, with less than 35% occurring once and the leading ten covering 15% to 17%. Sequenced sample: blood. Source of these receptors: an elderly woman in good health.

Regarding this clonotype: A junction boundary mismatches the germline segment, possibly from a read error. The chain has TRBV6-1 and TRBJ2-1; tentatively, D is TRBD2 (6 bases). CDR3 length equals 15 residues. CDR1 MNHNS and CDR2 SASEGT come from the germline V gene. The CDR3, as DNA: TGTGCCAGCACAGGCGGAGCGGGTCGGTACAATGAGCAGGTCTTC. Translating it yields CASTGGAGRYNEQVF.

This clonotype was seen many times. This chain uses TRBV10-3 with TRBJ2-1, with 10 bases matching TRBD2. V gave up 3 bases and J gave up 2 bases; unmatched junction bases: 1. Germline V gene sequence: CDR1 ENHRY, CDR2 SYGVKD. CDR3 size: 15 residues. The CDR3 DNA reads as TGTGCCATCAGTGATAGCGGGGGGCCCTACAATGAGCAGTTCTTC. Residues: CAISDSGGPYNEQFF.

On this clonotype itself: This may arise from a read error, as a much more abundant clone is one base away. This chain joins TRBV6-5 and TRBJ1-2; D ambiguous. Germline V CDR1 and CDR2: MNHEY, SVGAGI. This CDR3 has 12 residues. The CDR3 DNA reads TGTGCCAGCAGCTCAGAACTTTATGGCCACACCTTC. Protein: CASSSELYGHTF.

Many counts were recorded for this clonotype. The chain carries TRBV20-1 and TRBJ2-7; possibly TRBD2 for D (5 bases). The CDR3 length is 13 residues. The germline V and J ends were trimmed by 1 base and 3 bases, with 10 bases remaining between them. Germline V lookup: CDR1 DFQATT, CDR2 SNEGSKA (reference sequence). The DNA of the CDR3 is TGCAGTGCTAGAGGGCCGGGGAACTACGAGCAGTACTTC. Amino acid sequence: CSARGPGNYEQYF.